This T cell receptor beta chain was documented in a study of T cell responses to AZD1222 COVID-19 vaccine. In regard to this clone: No antigen is known for it.

From germline, CDR1 is LGHNA and CDR2 YNFKEQ. V was trimmed by 7 bases and J by 8 bases, leaving 12 bases between them. The CDR3 spans 13 residues. Overall study results and limits: Only a handful of AZD1222 recipients, more than five in all, had baseline seropositivity. Unmutated regions of variants are reportedly targeted by nearly half of spike-specific TCRs. Without day 14 samples, only post-peak T cell repertoires were studied. CD4 TCRs covered the whole spike, strongest at regions 160-218 and 743-854.

TCRdb keeps only in-frame clones here, not all; method: immunoSEQ multiplex PCR. The table lists 45,000 to 60,000 clones, about 90% of them singletons. This sample comprised peripheral blood, obtained on day 0 of AZD1222 vaccination. This clonotype originated in an adult in good health. The chain is built from TRBV4-2 and TRBJ1-6, with TRBD1 as a possible D gene (5 bases). The DNA of the CDR3 is TGTGCCAGCACTCTCCGGGGGGATTCACCCCTCCACTTT. The encoded protein is CASTLRGDSPLHF.